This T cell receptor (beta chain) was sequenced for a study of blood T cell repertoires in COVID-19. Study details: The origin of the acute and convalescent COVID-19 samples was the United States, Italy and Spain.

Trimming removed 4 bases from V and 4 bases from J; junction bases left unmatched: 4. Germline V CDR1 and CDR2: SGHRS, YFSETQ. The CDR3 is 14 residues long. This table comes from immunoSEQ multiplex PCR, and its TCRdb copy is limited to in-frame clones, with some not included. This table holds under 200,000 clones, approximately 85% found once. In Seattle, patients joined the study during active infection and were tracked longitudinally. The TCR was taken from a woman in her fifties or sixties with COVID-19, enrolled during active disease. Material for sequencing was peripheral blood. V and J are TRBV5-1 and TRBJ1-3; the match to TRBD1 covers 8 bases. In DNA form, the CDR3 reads TGCGCCAGCAGCCCCGGACAGGGAGGAAACACCATATATTTT. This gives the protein CASSPGQGGNTIYF.